Listed below are T cell receptor beta chains from one sample, sequenced in a study of T cell responses to AZD1222 COVID-19 vaccine. Data came from immunoSEQ multiplex PCR; TCRdb stores just in-frame clones and leaves some out. The top ten hold roughly 1% of the sample, which has under 150,000 clones, roughly 92% seen once. The starting material was peripheral blood, obtained 28 days after the second AZD1222 dose. The source is an adult who received the AZD1222 COVID-19 vaccine. The CDR3 runs from the conserved cysteine through the conserved F or W. The D gene is left open where the match is weak. For some rows the clone size is stated as once, few or many, or as a class when expanded; others skip it.

cdr3_nt | cdr3_aa | clone_size | j_call | v_call | d_call
TGTGCCAGCAGTTACTCAGACAGGGTGGGCAATCAGCCCCAGCATTTT | CASSYSDRVGNQPQHF | - | TRBJ1-5 | TRBV6-6 | TRBD1
TGTGCCAGCAGCCCCCCTGGGGGCCCTGGGGCCAACGTCCTGACTTTC | CASSPPGGPGANVLTF | - | TRBJ2-6 | TRBV7-9 | -
TGTGCCAGCAGCCACAGGACAGGGGGAAGTGAAAAACTGTTTTTT | CASSHRTGGSEKLFF | once | TRBJ1-4 | TRBV3-1/TRBV3-2 | TRBD1
TGTGCCAGCAGCCGGCTACAGGTGGGAAACACCATATATTTT | CASSRLQVGNTIYF | - | TRBJ1-3 | TRBV14 | -
TGTGCCAGCAGCCGCGGTCCAAATTCTGGAAACACCATATATTTT | CASSRGPNSGNTIYF | - | TRBJ1-3 | TRBV7-2 | -
TGTGCCAGCAGCTTAAGGACAGGGGGCGGACGCTACTCTGGAAACACCATATATTTT | CASSLRTGGGRYSGNTIYF | once | TRBJ1-3 | TRBV7-9 | TRBD1
TGTGCCTGGAGTCTTAGCGGGAGGGATTACGAGCAGTACTTC | CAWSLSGRDYEQYF | - | TRBJ2-7 | TRBV30 | TRBD2
TGTGCCAGCACCCGAGGAGTAACCGAAGCTTTCTTT | CASTRGVTEAFF | - | TRBJ1-1 | TRBV7-9 | -
TGTGCCAGCTCACCACCGAGGGGAGAGGGGGCTGAGACCCAGTACTTC | CASSPPRGEGAETQYF | - | TRBJ2-5 | TRBV18 | TRBD1
TGTGCCAGCAGCTTAAGCTCGGCAGAGCAGTTCTTC | CASSLSSAEQFF | - | TRBJ2-1 | TRBV7-3 | -
TGTGCCAGCAGGACAGGTGTAATGAACACTGAAGCTTTCTTT | CASRTGVMNTEAFF | once | TRBJ1-1 | TRBV27 | -